The clone carrying this T cell receptor (beta chain) occurred many times. The antigen is unknown. CDR3 length: 14 amino acids. Germline CDR1 reads MNHEY; CDR2 reads SVGEGT. The junction had 13 bases not matched to a gene; V was cut back by 4 bases and J by 11 bases. The data were obtained in a study of blood T cells in healthy people across ages. Study-level results: Strong correlation linked observed beta diversity and percent naive T cells.

A sample-barcoded 5' primer and a J-beta primer mix were used in a second PCR of about 6 to 12 cycles. TCRdb reprocessed the 5' RACE reads with MiXCR, giving one entry per CDR3 protein. The sample lists approximately 680,000 distinct CDR3 sequences, about 30% occurring once. The receptor was derived from a woman of 80 years or more in good health. Specimen: blood. The V call is TRBV6-2 or TRBV6-3, the J call TRBJ2-5; 7 bases line up with TRBD1. For the CDR3, the DNA is TGTGCCAGCAGTTCGCTTCTCCCCGGACAGGTTCAGTACTTC. Protein sequence: CASSSLLPGQVQYF.